Presented here are 16 T cell receptor beta chains from one specimen sequenced in a study of blood T cell repertoires in COVID-19. Profiling relied on immunoSEQ multiplex PCR, and the TCRdb table lists in-frame clones only, not all of them. Altogether about 150,000 clones are present, approximately 80% being singletons, with the ten largest covering 2.2%. Source material: peripheral blood. Receptors were obtained from a man between 65 and 79 years old with acute or convalescent COVID-19.

The CDR3 coding sequence is TGTGCCAGTAGTATGGGGCAGGGTCGGAATCAGCCCCAGCATTTT. It yields the protein CASSMGQGRNQPQHF. The chain recombines TRBV19 with TRBJ1-5, with D possibly matching TRBD1 (5 bases). This CDR3 has 15 amino acids. From germline, CDR1 is LNHDA and CDR2 SQIVND (reference sequence). V was shortened by 3 bases and J by 4 bases, with 13 bases between the two germline ends.

This rearrangement joins TRBV5-1 to TRBJ2-7; 9 bases line up with TRBD1. Losses at the gene ends were 0 bases for V and 3 bases for J; bases not matched to a gene: 7. CDR3 length: 16 amino acids. Germline assignment: CDR1 SGHRS and CDR2 YFSETQ. For the CDR3, the DNA is TGCGCCAGCAGCTTGGGGGCCGGGACAGGGATCTACGAGCAGTACTTC. Translating it yields CASSLGAGTGIYEQYF.

This rearrangement joins TRBV29-1 to TRBJ2-7; 9 bases map to TRBD1. This CDR3 spans 14 amino acids. V was pared by 0 bases and J by 4 bases, with 4 bases of the junction left unmatched. The germline gives CDR1 SQVTM, CDR2 ANQGSEA. The CDR3 sequence: CSVEDQDRGYEQYF. CDR3 DNA sequence: TGCAGCGTTGAAGATCAGGACAGGGGTTACGAGCAGTACTTC.

The rearrangement links TRBV6-1 to TRBJ1-1; 7 bases line up with TRBD1. This CDR3 has 16 residues. Germline CDR1 reads MNHNS; CDR2 reads SASEGT. Unmatched junction bases numbered 12, after V lost 4 bases and J lost 4 bases. Here the CDR3 reads CASSGPDDRVPTEAFF. Written as DNA, the CDR3 is TGTGCCAGCAGTGGACCCGACGACAGGGTTCCCACTGAAGCTTTCTTT.

This chain links TRBV15 with TRBJ2-6; no clear D. From germline, CDR1 is LNHNV and CDR2 YYDKDF (reference sequence). V was clipped by 0 bases and J by 1 base, with 7 bases between them. This CDR3 spans 16 amino acids. The CDR3 nucleotides read TGTGCCACCAGCAGAGATTATCAGTCTGGGGCCAACGTCCTGACTTTC. Amino acid sequence: CATSRDYQSGANVLTF.

The gene calls are TRBV6-1 and TRBJ2-2; no clear D gene. Germline loops: CDR1 MNHNS, CDR2 SASEGT. The CDR3 consists of 13 residues. Trimming cost V 3 bases and J 7 bases, with 9 bases left between them. This CDR3 reads CASSELGGGELFF. The CDR3 DNA reads TGTGCCAGCAGTGAGCTAGGTGGCGGGGAGCTGTTTTTT.

This rearrangement joins TRBV12-5 to TRBJ2-7; tentatively, D is TRBD2 (5 bases). V shed 2 bases and J shed 7 bases, with 9 bases lying between them. The CDR3 length is 12 residues. Germline CDR1 LGHNT, CDR2 FRNRAP. The CDR3 DNA follows: TGTGCTAGTGGTTTGAACCGCGGGGAGCAGTACTTC. Protein sequence: CASGLNRGEQYF.

This clone was seen a few times. This chain joins TRBV4-1 and TRBJ2-2, with D perhaps matching TRBD2 (5 bases). The CDR3 consists of 17 residues. Germline CDR1 reads MGHRA; CDR2 reads YSYEKL. Between the trimmed V and J ends, which lost 1 base and 5 bases, there was a span of 17 bases. This CDR3 reads CASSQAREPPGTGELFF. CDR3 DNA: TGCGCCAGCAGCCAAGCCCGGGAACCCCCGGGGACCGGGGAGCTGTTTTTT.

The chain links TRBV5-4 to TRBJ2-3, with D perhaps TRBD2 (7 bases). CDR1 and CDR2 from the germline V gene are SGHNT and YYREEE (reference sequence). The CDR3 runs 14 residues. V was shortened by 2 bases and J by 4 bases, with 11 bases between the two germline ends. The CDR3: CASSFKGGSDTQYF. In DNA, the CDR3 is TGTGCCAGCAGCTTTAAGGGGGGGTCAGATACGCAGTATTTT.

The rearrangement links TRBV2 to TRBJ1-1; TRBD1 might be the D (6 bases). This CDR3 has 14 residues. V was shortened by 6 bases and J by 4 bases, with 15 bases between the two germline ends. In germline, CDR1 is SNHLY, CDR2 FYNNEI. The CDR3 nucleotides are TGTGCCAGCAGAACCCAACAGGGTGGCACTGAAGCTTTCTTT. Translated: CASRTQQGGTEAFF.

The genes are TRBV20-1 and TRBJ2-1, with D maybe TRBD2 (6 bases). The CDR3 loop spans 13 amino acids. Germline CDR1 DFQATT, CDR2 SNEGSKA (reference sequence). Deletions cut 3 bases from V and 6 bases from J, with 12 bases between. The DNA of the CDR3 is TGCAGTGCTAGTCGCGCGGGGTTCAATGAGCAGTTCTTC. Its translation: CSASRAGFNEQFF.

This clone occurred a few times. The gene calls are TRBV5-8 and TRBJ2-5; 7 bases line up with TRBD1. Trimming cost V 0 bases and J 0 bases; bases outside gene matches: 2. This CDR3 has 15 amino acids. CDR1 SGHTS and CDR2 YDEGEE come from the germline V gene. For the CDR3, the DNA is TGTGCCAGCAGCTTGGCCAGGGGGTACCAAGAGACCCAGTACTTC. It specifies CASSLARGYQETQYF.

This chain links TRBV5-1 with TRBJ1-1, with 9 bases fitting TRBD1. The length of the CDR3 is 14 residues. In germline, CDR1 is SGHRS, CDR2 YFSETQ. Trimming at V came to 3 bases and at J to 5 bases, leaving 5 bases not matched to a gene. The CDR3 nucleotides read TGCGCCAGCAGCTATACAGGGGGCACGACTGAAGCTTTCTTT. Its translation is CASSYTGGTTEAFF.

This chain joins TRBV14 and TRBJ2-5; D ambiguous. From germline, CDR1 is SGHDN and CDR2 FVKESK. V shed 5 bases and J shed 5 bases, with 6 bases lying between them. This CDR3 spans 11 amino acids. The CDR3, as DNA: TGTGCCAGCAGCGCAGGCGAGACCCAGTACTTC. Translating it yields CASSAGETQYF.

The J gene is TRBJ1-1, the V gene TRBV28, with 7 bases fitting TRBD1. Germline V gene lookup returns CDR1 MDHEN and CDR2 SYDVKM. Losses at the gene ends were 5 bases for V and 11 bases for J; bases not matched to a gene: 11. CDR3 size: 13 residues. CDR3 sequence: CASSVRQGLEAFF. Written as DNA, the CDR3 is TGTGCCAGCAGTGTACGACAGGGCCTGGAGGCTTTCTTT.

The J gene is TRBJ1-4, the V gene TRBV7-6; the match to TRBD1 covers 7 bases. Losses at the gene ends were 2 bases for V and 2 bases for J; bases not matched to a gene: 5. The V gene's germline CDR1 is SGHVS and CDR2 FNYEAQ. The CDR3 runs to 16 residues. The CDR3 bases are TGTGCCAGCAGCTTACGACAGGGTCCCACTAATGAAAAACTGTTTTTT. Translating gives CASSLRQGPTNEKLFF.